The 3 T cell receptor beta chains reported below all come from one sample, sequenced in a study of T cells expressing NK-cell markers. With the 5' RACE reads reprocessed, TCRdb shows one record per CDR3 protein and no DNA. This sample's table reports 140,000 or so distinct CDR3 sequences. Material for sequencing was blood T cells: a sorted CD56 or NKG2C T cell subset, CD4+ or CD8+ T cells, or bulk PBMC T cells (not recorded which). The receptors were sampled from a man between 18 and 35 years old in good health.

The chain recombines TRBV5-4 with TRBJ1-1. Germline V gene lookup returns CDR1 SGHNT and CDR2 YYREEE (reference sequence). The CDR3 spans 15 residues. CDR3 sequence: CASSFVHSLNTEAFF.

The chain recombines TRBV30 with TRBJ2-2; TCRdb picks TRBD1, but there is no DNA to check that call. The CDR3 sequence is 15 residues long. From germline, CDR1 is GTSNPN and CDR2 SVGIG (reference sequence). The CDR3 sequence is CAWSWYTGSTGELFF. Together with reference TRBV30 and TRBJ2-2, the CDR3 gives the full variable domain: SQTIHQWPATLVQPVGSPLSLECTVEGTSNPNLYWYRQAAGRGLQLLFYSVGIGQISSEVPQNLSASRPQDRQFILSSKKLLLSDSGFYLCAWSWYTGSTGELFFGEGSRLTVL.

The V call is TRBV9, the J call TRBJ2-1; checking the TCRdb D call of TRBD2 is not possible without DNA. There are 15 residues in the CDR3. CDR1 SGDLS and CDR2 YYNGEE come from the germline V gene. CDR3 loop: CASSETSGSLGEQFF. Drawing the rest from reference TRBV9 and TRBJ2-1, the complete variable domain is DSGVTQTPKHLITATGQRVTLRCSPRSGDLSVYWYQQSLDQGLQFLIQYYNGEERAKGNILERFSAQQFPDLHSELNLSSLELGDSALYFCASSETSGSLGEQFFGPGTRLTVL.